This T cell receptor (beta chain) appears in the sequencing data of a study of blood T cells in healthy people across ages. Then a second PCR, running roughly 7 to 11 cycles, was carried out with a sample-barcoded 5' primer and a J-beta primer mix. TCRdb re-called the 5' RACE reads with MiXCR, one entry per CDR3 protein. Here the sample spans 800,000 to 1,000,000 distinct CDR3 sequences, roughly 48% being singletons. Germline-derived CDR1 and CDR2 are SGHRS and YFSETQ. V was shortened by 3 bases and J by 1 base, with 11 bases between the two germline ends. The length of the CDR3 is 14 residues. Remarks on this clonotype: The antigen remains undetermined.

Regarding the study as a whole: Significant beta diversity loss was already apparent by age roughly 38, declining roughly linearly.

Each individual donor underwent a draw of 8.5 to 10 milliliters of peripheral blood. Isolating PBMCs gave at least 6.5 million of these cells per sample. Sequenced input: blood. This receptor was obtained from a young man in good health. The chain is built from TRBV5-1 and TRBJ2-7; perhaps D is TRBD1 or TRBD2 (5 bases each). Here the CDR3 reads CASSSMGDSYEQYF. CDR3 bases: TGCGCCAGCAGCTCCATGGGGGATTCCTACGAGCAGTACTTC.